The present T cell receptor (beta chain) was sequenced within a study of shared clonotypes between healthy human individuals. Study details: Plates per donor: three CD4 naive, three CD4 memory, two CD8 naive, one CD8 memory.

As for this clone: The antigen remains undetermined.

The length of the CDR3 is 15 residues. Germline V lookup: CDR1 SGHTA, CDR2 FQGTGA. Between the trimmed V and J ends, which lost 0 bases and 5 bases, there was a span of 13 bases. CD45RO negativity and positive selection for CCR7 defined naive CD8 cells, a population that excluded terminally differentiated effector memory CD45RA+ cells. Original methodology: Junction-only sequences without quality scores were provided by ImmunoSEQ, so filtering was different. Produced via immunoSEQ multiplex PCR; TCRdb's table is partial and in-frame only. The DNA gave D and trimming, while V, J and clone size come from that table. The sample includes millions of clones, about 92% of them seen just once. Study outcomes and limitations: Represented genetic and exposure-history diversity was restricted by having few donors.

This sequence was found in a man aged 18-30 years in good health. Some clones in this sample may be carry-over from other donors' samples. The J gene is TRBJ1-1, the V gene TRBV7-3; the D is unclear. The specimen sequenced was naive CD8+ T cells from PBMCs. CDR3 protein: CASSLTGGGRTEAFF. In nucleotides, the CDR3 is TGTGCCAGCAGCTTAACAGGAGGAGGGCGGACTGAAGCTTTCTTT. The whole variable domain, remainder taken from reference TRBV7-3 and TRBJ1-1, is GAGVSQTPSNKVTEKGKYVELRCDPISGHTALYWYRQSLGQGPEFLIYFQGTGAADDSGLPNDRFFAVRPEGSVSTLKIQRTERGDSAVYLCASSLTGGGRTEAFFGQGTRLTVV.